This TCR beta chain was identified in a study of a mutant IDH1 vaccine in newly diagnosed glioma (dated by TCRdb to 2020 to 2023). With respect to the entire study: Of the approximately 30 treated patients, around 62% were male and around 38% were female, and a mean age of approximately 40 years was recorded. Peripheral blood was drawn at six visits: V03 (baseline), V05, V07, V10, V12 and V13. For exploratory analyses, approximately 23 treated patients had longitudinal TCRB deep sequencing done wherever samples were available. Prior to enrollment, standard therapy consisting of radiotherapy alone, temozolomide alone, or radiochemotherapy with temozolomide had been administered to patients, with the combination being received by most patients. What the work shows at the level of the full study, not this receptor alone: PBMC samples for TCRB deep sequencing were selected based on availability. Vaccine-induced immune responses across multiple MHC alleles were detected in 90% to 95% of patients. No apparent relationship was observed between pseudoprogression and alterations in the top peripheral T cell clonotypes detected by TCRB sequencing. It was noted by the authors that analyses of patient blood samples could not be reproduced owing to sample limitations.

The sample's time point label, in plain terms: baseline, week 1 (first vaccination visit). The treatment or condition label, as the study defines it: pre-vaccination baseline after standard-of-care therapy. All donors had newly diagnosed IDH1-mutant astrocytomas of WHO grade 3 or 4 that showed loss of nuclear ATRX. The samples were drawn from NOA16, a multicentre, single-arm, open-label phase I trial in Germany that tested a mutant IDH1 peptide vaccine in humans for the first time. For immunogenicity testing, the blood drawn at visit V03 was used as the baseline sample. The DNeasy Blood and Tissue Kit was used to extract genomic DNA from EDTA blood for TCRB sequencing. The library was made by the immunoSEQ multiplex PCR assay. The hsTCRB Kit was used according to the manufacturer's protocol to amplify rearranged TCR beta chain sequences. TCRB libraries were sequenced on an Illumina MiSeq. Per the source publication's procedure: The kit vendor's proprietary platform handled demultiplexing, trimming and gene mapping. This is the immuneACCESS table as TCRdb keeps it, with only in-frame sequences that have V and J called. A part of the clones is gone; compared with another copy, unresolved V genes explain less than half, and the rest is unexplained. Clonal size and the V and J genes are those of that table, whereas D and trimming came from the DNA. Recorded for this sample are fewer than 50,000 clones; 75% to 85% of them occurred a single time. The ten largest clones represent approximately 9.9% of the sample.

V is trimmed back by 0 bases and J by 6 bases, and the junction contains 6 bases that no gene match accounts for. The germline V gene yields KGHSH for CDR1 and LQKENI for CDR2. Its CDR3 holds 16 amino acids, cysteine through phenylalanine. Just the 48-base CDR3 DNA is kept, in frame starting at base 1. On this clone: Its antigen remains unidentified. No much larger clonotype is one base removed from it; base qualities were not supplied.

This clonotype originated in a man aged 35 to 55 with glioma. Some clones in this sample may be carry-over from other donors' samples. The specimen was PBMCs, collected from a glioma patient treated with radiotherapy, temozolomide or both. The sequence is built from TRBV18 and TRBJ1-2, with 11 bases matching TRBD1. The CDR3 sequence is CASSPPGQGALDGYTF. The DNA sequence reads TGTGCCAGCTCACCACCCGGACAGGGGGCGTTGGATGGCTACACCTTC.